This T cell receptor (beta chain) was profiled in a study of shared clonotypes between healthy human individuals. The trim removed 7 bases at V and 7 bases at J, leaving 19 bases unmatched. The germline V gene has CDR1 MRHNA and CDR2 SNTAGT. This CDR3 comprises 18 residues. Profiled with immunoSEQ multiplex PCR; TCRdb holds only in-frame clones, not every one. The sample consists of about 2.4 million clones, 90% to 95% of them appearing once. Details on this clone: Antigen specificity is unknown.

Overall study results and limits: What rarefaction showed was incomplete sorted-subset sequencing despite large depth.

The sample was naive CD4+ T cells from PBMCs. Subset in this sample: CD45RA+ positively selected. The V gene is TRBV6-4, the J gene TRBJ2-1; TRBD2 agrees at 10 bases. This clonotype originated in a man aged 18 to 30 in good health. Some clones in this sample may be carry-over from other donors' samples. This CDR3 reads CASTLGERSGRAENEQFF. CDR3 bases: TGTGCCAGCACCTTGGGAGAGCGGAGCGGGAGGGCGGAGAATGAGCAGTTCTTC.